What follows is one T cell receptor (beta chain) and its context. This specimen comes from a study of control samples from healthy donors and cancer patients. Generated by immunoSEQ multiplex PCR, the TCRdb table keeps only in-frame clones and is missing some. Of 71,000 or so clones listed, roughly 90% were seen once; the top ten hold roughly a fifth. Sequenced input: PBMCs. The receptor was isolated from a man aged 55 to 69 with lung cancer.

The CDR3 sequence is CASSLEGAGLAFF. In DNA form, the CDR3 reads TGCGCCAGCAGCTTGGAGGGCGCCGGGCTAGCTTTCTTT. V usage is TRBV5-1 and J usage is TRBJ1-1; no definite D call. This CDR3 is built from 13 residues. The germline CDR1 and CDR2 sequences are SGHRS and YFSETQ. With 0 bases removed from V and 10 bases from J, the gap between germline ends came to 13 bases.